These 5 T cell receptor beta chains were sequenced from one sample in a study of blood T cells in healthy people across ages. Next came a second PCR, run for about 6 to 12 cycles, which used a sample-barcoded 5' primer along with a J-beta primer mix. Each CDR3 protein gets one entry after TCRdb re-called the 5' RACE reads with MiXCR. Among 650,000 to 950,000 distinct CDR3 sequences listed, under 55% were seen once. Input material: blood. Every receptor here comes from a man in his sixties in good health.

The chain combines TRBV3-1 with TRBJ2-4; D remains ambiguous. The J call may be wrong; the DNA end is better matched by TRBJ2-7. The CDR3 totals 15 residues. Germline values: CDR1 LGHDT, CDR2 YNNKEL (reference sequence). CDR3 loop: CASSQRGGRPYEQYF. Written as DNA, the CDR3 is TGTGCCAGCAGCCAACGAGGCGGCAGACCCTACGAGCAGTACTTC.

This clonotype appeared a few times. The chain employs TRBV6-6 and TRBJ2-1; 10 bases are shared with TRBD2. Per germline, CDR1 MNHNY and CDR2 SVGAGI (reference sequence). The CDR3 sequence is 16 residues long. V shed 5 bases, J shed 6 bases, and the junction held 10 bases outside the gene matches. The CDR3 DNA follows: TGTGCCAGCAGTCCGCCAGCGGGGGGGCCGCGCAATGAGCAGTTCTTC. Amino acids: CASSPPAGGPRNEQFF.

The gene calls are TRBV20-1 and TRBJ2-3; the D call may be TRBD1 or TRBD2 (7 bases each). The CDR3 is made up of 15 amino acids. V was trimmed by 6 bases and J by 7 bases, leaving 23 bases between them. CDR1 is DFQATT and CDR2 is SNEGSKA in the germline V gene (reference sequence). For the CDR3, the DNA is TGCAGTGCCACCCAGGGGGTAGCGGGTTCAAATACGCAGTATTTT. It specifies CSATQGVAGSNTQYF.

The rearrangement links TRBV5-1 to TRBJ1-6, with 7 bases fitting TRBD1. CDR1 SGHRS and CDR2 YFSETQ come from the germline V gene. The CDR3 loop spans 15 amino acids. The junction had 4 bases not matched to a gene; V was cut back by 0 bases and J by 7 bases. The CDR3 DNA is TGCGCCAGCAGCTTGGAGGGGGCTAGGAATTCACCCCTCCACTTT. As protein: CASSLEGARNSPLHF.

CDR3 in DNA: TGCAGTGCCGGACCATCTCTCCAGTACGAGCAGTACTTC. Translation: CSAGPSLQYEQYF. The rearrangement joins TRBV20-1 to TRBJ2-7; D remains unclear. The CDR3 length is 13 residues. Trimming cost V 6 bases and J 4 bases, with 16 bases left between them. Germline V gene sequence: CDR1 DFQATT, CDR2 SNEGSKA (reference sequence).